This T cell receptor beta chain was documented in a study of Ad26.COV2.S vaccination and SARS-CoV-2 variants. Across the study: Donor got 5x10^10 or 1x10^11 viral particles of Ad26.COV2.S.

The germline V and J ends were trimmed by 0 bases and 2 bases, with 6 bases remaining between them. Germline lookup yields CDR1 SGHDT and CDR2 YYEEEE. This CDR3 is 13 amino acids long. Treatment of the sample: roughly 19 received Ad26.COV2.S at low or high dose, single or two shots; 5 received placebo; per-sample allocation not given. Sampling happened 63 days after the first vaccine or placebo injection. Repertoires were generated with immunoSEQ multiplex PCR, while TCRdb's copy carries only in-frame clones and drops some. Seen here are under 600,000 clones, 70% to 90% observed once, and the top ten hold about 1.7%.

The J gene is TRBJ2-7, the V gene TRBV5-6; tentative D call: TRBD2 (5 bases). The TCR sequence derives from a person aged 18-65 years who received the Ad26.COV2.S COVID-19 vaccine or a placebo. Sequenced here: peripheral blood, sampled in a trial of Ad26.COV2.S vaccine versus placebo. CDR3 sequence (DNA): TGTGCCAGCAGCTTGGTCGGGACCTACGAGCAGTACTTC. Translated, it gives CASSLVGTYEQYF.